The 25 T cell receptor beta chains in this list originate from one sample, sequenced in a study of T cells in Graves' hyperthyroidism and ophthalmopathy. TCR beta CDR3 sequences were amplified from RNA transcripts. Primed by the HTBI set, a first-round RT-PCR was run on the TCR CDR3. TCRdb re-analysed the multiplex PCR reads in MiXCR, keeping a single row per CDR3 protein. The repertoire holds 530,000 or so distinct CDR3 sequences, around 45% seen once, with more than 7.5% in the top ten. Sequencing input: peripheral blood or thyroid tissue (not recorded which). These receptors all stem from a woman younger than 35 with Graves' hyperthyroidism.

This CDR3 is CASSMGGRNYNEQFF. CDR3 DNA: TGTGCCAGCAGCATGGGGGGACGGAACTACAATGAGCAGTTCTTC. The V gene is TRBV7-2, the J gene TRBJ2-7; a weak D match, TRBD2 (6 bases). The end of the DNA is better explained by TRBJ2-1, so the J call may be wrong. Germline assignment: CDR1 SGHTA and CDR2 FQGNSA. The CDR3 is made up of 15 amino acids.

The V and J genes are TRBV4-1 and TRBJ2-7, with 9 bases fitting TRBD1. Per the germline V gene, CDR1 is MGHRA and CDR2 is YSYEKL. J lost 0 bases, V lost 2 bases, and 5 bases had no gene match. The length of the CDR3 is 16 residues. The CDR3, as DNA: TGCGCCAGCAGCCAACAGACAGGGGGATTCTCCTACGAGCAGTACTTC. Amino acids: CASSQQTGGFSYEQYF.

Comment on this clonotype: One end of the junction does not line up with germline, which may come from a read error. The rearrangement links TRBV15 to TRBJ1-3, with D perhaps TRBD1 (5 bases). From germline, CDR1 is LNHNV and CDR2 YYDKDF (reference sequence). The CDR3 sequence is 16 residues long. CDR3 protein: CATSARDVRSGNTVYF. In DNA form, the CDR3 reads TGTGCCACCAGCGCCCGGGACGTCCGCTCTGGAAACACCGTATATTTT.

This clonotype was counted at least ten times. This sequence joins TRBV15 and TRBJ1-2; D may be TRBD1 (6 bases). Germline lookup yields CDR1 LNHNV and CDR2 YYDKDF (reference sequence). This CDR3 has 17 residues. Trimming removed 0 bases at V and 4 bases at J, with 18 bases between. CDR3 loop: CATSRDPGVGTTYGYTF. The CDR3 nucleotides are TGTGCCACCAGCAGAGATCCAGGGGTGGGGACCACCTATGGCTACACCTTC.

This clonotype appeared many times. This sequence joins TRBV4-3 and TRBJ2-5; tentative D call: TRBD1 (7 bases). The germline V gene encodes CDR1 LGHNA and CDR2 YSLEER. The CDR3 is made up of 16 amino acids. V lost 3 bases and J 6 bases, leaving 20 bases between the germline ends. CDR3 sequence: CASSQDFGQGGQTQYF. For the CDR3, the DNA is TGCGCCAGCAGCCAGGACTTCGGCCAGGGGGGACAGACCCAGTACTTC.

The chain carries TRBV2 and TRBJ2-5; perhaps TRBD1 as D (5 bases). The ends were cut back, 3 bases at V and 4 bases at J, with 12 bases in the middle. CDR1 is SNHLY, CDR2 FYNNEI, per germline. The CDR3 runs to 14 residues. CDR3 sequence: CASSDGQGRETQYF. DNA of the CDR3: TGTGCCAGCAGTGACGGGCAGGGTCGAGAGACCCAGTACTTC.

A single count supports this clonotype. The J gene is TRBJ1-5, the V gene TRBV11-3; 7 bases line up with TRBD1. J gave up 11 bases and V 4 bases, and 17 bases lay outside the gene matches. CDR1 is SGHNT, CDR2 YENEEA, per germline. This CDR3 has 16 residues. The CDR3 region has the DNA TGTGCCAGCAGCTCTACAGGGGCCAGGGGTTCGGAGACCCAGCATTTT. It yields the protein CASSSTGARGSETQHF.

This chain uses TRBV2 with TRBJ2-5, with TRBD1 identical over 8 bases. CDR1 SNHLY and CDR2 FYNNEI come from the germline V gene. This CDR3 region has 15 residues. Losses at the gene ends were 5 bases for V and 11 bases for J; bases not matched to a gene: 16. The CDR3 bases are TGTGCCAGCAGTACCCGAGGAACAGGGGGAGGTGAGCAGTACTTC. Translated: CASSTRGTGGGEQYF.

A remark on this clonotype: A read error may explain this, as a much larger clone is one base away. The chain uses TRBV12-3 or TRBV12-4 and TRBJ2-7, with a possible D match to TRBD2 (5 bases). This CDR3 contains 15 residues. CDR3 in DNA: TGTGCCAGCAGTTTAAGGGCCCCTAGCTCCTGCGAGCAGTACTTC. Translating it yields CASSLRAPSSCEQYF.

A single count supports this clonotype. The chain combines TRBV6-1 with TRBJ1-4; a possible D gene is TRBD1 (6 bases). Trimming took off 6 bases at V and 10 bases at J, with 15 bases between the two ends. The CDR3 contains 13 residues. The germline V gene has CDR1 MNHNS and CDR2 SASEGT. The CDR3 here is CASSAGTSGKLFF. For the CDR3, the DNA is TGTGCCAGCAGCGCCGGGACATCCGGAAAACTGTTTTTT.

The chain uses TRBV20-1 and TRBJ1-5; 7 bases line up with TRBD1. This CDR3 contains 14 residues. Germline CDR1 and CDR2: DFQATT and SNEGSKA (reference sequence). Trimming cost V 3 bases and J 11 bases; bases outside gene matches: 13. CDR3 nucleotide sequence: TGCAGTGCTAGGACAGGGAGGGAGGGAGAGACCCAGCATTTT. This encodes CSARTGREGETQHF.

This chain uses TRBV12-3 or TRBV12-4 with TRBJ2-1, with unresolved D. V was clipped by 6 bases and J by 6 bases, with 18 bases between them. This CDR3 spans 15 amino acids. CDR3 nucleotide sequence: TGTGCCAGCAGCCCCCTGACGTCGCTCGGCAATGAGCAGTTCTTC. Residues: CASSPLTSLGNEQFF.

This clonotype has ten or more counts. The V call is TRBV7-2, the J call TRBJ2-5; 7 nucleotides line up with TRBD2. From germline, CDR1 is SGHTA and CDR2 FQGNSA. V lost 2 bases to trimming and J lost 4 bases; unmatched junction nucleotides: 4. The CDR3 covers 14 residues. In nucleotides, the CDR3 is TGTGCCAGCAGCTTATTGGGGGGGGGAGAGACCCAGTACTTC. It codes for CASSLLGGGETQYF. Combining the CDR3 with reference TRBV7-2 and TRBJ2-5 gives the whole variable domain GAGVSQSPSNKVTEKGKDVELRCDPISGHTALYWYRQSLGQGLEFLIYFQGNSAPDKSGLPSDRFSAERTGGSVSTLTIQRTQQEDSAVYLCASSLLGGGETQYFGPGTRLLVL.

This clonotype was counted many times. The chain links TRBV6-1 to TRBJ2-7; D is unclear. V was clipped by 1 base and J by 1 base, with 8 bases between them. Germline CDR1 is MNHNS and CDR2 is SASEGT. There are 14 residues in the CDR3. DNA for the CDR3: TGTGCCAGCAGTGAAGATACCGGATCCTACGAGCAGTACTTC. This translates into CASSEDTGSYEQYF.

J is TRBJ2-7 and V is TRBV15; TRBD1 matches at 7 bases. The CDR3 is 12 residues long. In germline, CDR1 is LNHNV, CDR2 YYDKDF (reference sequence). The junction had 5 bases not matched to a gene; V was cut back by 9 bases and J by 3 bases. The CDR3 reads CATKQGLYEQYF. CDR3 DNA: TGTGCCACGAAACAGGGGCTCTACGAGCAGTACTTC. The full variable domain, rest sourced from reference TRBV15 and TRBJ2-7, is DAMVIQNPRYQVTQFGKPVTLSCSQTLNHNVMYWYQQKSSQAPKLLFHYYDKDFNNEADTPDNFQSRRPNTSFCFLDIRSPGLGDTAMYLCATKQGLYEQYFGPGTRLTVT.

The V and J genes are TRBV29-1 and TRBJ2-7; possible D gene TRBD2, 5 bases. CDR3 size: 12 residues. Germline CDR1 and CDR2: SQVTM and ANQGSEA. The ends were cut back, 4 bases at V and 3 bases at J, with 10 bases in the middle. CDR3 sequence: CSVVDGNYEQYF. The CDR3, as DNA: TGCAGCGTTGTGGACGGGAACTACGAGCAGTACTTC.

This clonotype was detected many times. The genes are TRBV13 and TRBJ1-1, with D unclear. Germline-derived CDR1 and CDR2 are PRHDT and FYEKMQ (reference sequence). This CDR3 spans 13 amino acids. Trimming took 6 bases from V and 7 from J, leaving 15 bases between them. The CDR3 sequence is CASSIARSFEAFF. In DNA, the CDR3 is TGTGCCAGCAGTATAGCGAGGAGCTTTGAAGCTTTCTTT.

CDR3: CASSLGTGRYTGELFF. In DNA, the CDR3 is TGCGCCAGCAGCTTGGGTACAGGGAGATACACCGGGGAGCTGTTTTTT. This chain connects TRBV5-1 to TRBJ2-2, with D perhaps matching TRBD1 (6 bases). The ends were cut back, 0 bases at V and 3 bases at J, with 12 bases in the middle. Germline V gene data show CDR1 as SGHRS and CDR2 as YFSETQ. The CDR3 extends over 16 amino acids. Full variable domain (outside the CDR3, taken from reference TRBV5-1 and TRBJ2-2): KAGVTQTPRYLIKTRGQQVTLSCSPISGHRSVSWYQQTPGQGLQFLFEYFSETQRNKGNFPGRFSGRQFSNSRSEMNVSTLELGDSALYLCASSLGTGRYTGELFFGEGSRLTVL.

DNA of the CDR3: TGCAGTGCTAGAGATCTAGCGGGCTACACCATATATTTT. It yields the protein CSARDLAGYTIYF. The chain recombines TRBV20-1 with TRBJ1-3; no clear D. The ends were cut back, 0 bases at V and 8 bases at J, with 11 bases in the middle. From germline, CDR1 is DFQATT and CDR2 SNEGSKA (reference sequence). The CDR3 is 13 residues long.

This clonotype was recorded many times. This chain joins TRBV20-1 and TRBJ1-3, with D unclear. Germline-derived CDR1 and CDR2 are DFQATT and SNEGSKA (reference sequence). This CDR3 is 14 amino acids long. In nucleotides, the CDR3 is TGCAGCGCCAGACCGGGCCGCTCTGGAAACACCATATATTTT. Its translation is CSARPGRSGNTIYF.

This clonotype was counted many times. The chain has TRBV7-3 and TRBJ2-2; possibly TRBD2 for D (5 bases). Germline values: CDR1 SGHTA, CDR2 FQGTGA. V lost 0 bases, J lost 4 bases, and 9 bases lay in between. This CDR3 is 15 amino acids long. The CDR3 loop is CASSLTGEGTGELFF. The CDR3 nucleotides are TGTGCCAGCAGCTTAACGGGAGAGGGCACCGGGGAGCTGTTTTTT.

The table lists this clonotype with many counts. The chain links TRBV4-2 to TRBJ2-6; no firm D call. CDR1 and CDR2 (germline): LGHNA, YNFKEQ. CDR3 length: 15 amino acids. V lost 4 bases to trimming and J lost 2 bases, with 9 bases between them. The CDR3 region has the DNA TGTGCCAGCAGCCTTCCCCGGGCTGGGGCCAACGTCCTGACTTTC. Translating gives CASSLPRAGANVLTF.

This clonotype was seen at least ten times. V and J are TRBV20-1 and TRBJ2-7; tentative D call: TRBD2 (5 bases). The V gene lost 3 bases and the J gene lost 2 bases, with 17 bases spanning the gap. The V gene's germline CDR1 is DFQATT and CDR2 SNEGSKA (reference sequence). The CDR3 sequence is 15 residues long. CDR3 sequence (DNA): TGCAGTGCTAGGGACGTACCCGGGATAACCTACGAGCAGTACTTC. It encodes CSARDVPGITYEQYF.

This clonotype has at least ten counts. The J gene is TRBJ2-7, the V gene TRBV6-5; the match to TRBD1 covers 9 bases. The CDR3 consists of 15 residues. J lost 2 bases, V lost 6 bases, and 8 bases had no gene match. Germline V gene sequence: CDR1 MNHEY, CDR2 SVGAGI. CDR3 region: CASRLPGTGTYEQYF. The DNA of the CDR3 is TGTGCCAGCAGGCTCCCCGGGACAGGGACCTACGAGCAGTACTTC.

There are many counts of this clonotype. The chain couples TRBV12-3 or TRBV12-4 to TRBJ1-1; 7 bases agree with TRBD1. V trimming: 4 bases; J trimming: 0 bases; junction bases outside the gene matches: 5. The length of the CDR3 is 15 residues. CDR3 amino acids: CASSSGTDMNTEAFF. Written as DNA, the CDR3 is TGTGCCAGCAGTTCCGGGACAGATATGAACACTGAAGCTTTCTTT.